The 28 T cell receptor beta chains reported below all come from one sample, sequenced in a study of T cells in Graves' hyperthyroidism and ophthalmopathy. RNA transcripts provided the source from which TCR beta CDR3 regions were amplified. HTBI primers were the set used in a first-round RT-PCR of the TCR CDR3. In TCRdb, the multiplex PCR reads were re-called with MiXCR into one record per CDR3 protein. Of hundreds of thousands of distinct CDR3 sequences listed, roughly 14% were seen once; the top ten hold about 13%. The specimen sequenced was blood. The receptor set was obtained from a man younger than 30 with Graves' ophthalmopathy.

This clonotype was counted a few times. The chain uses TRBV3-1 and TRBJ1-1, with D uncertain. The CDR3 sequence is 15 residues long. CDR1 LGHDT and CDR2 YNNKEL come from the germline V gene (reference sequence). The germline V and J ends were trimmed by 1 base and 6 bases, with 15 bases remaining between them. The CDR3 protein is CASSQGGLTVSEAFF. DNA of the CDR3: TGTGCCAGCAGCCAAGGTGGGCTGACTGTCTCTGAAGCTTTCTTT.

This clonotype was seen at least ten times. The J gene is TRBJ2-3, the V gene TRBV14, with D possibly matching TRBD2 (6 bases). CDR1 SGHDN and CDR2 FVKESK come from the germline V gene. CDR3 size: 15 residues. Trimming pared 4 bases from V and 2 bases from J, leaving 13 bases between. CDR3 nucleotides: TGTGCCAGCAGCCCCAGGGCGGGGATCACAGATACGCAGTATTTT. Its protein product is CASSPRAGITDTQYF.

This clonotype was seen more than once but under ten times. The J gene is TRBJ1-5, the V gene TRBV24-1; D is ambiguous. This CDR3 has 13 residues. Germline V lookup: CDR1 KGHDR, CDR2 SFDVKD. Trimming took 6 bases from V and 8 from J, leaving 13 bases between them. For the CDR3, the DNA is TGTGCCACCAGTTCCACCTCGGACGAGCCCCAGCATTTT. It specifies CATSSTSDEPQHF.

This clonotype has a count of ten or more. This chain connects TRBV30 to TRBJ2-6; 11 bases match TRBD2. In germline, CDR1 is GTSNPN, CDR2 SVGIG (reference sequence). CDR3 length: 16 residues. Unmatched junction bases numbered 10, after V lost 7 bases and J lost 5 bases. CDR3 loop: CASVLAGGTWANVLTF. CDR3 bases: TGTGCCTCCGTTCTAGCGGGGGGCACCTGGGCCAACGTCCTGACTTTC. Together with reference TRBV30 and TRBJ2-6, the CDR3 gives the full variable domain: SQTIHQWPATLVQPVGSPLSLECTVEGTSNPNLYWYRQAAGRGLQLLFYSVGIGQISSEVPQNLSASRPQDRQFILSSKKLLLSDSGFYLCASVLAGGTWANVLTFGAGSRLTVL.

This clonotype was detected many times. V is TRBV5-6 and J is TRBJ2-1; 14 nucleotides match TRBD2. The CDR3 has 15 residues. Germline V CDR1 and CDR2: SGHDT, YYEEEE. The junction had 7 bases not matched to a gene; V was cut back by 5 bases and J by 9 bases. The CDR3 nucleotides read TGTGCCAGCAGTTCGGGACTAGCGGGAGTCGGTGAGCAGTTCTTC. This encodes CASSSGLAGVGEQFF.

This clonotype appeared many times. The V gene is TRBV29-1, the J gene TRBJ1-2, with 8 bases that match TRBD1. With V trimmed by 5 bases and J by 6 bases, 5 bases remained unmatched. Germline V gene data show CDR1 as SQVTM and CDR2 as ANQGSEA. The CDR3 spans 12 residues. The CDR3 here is CSVLGQGNGYTF. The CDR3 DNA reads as TGCAGCGTTCTCGGACAGGGAAATGGCTACACCTTC.

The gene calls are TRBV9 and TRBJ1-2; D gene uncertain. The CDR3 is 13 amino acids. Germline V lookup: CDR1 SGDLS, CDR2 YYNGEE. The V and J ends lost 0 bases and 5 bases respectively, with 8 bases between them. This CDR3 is CASSVVGGYGYTF. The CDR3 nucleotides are TGTGCCAGCAGCGTAGTGGGTGGTTATGGCTACACCTTC.

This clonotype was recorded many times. CDR3 in amino acids: CASSYSGRPNTGELFF. In DNA, the CDR3 is TGTGCCAGCAGTTACTCCGGGCGCCCAAACACCGGGGAGCTGTTTTTT. The chain carries TRBV6-5 and TRBJ2-2; D is unresolved. Germline CDR1 reads MNHEY; CDR2 reads SVGAGI. The CDR3 sequence is 16 residues long. V lost 0 bases, J lost 2 bases, and 10 bases lay in between.

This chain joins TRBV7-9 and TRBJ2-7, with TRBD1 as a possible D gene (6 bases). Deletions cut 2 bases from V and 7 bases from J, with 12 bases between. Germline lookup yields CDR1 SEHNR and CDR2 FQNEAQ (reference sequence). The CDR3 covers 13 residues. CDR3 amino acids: CASSLPRRGEQYF. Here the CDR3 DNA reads TGTGCCAGCAGCTTACCTCGCAGGGGTGAGCAGTACTTC. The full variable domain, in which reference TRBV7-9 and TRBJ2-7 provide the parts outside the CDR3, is DTGVSQNPRHKITKRGQNVTFRCDPISEHNRLYWYRQTLGQGPEFLTYFQNEAQLEKSRLLSDRFSAERPKGSFSTLEIQRTEQGDSAMYLCASSLPRRGEQYFGPGTRLTVT.

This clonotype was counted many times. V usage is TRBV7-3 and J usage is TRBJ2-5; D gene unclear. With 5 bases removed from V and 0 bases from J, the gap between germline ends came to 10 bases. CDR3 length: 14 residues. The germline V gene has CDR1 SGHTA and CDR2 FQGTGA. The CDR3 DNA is TGTGCCAGCAGCCCGGGTGTGCACCAAGAGACCCAGTACTTC. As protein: CASSPGVHQETQYF.

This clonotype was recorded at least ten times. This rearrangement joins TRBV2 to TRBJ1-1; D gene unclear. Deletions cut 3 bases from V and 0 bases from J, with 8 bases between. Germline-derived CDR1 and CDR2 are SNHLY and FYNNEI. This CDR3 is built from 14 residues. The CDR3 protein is CASSDIVLNTEAFF. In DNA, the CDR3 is TGTGCCAGCAGTGACATCGTACTGAACACTGAAGCTTTCTTT.

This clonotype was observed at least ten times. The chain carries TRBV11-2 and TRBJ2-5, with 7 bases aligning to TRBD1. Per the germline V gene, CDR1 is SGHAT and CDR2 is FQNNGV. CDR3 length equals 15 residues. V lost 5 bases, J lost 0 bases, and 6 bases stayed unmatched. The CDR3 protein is CASSVGTAYQETQYF. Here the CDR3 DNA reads TGTGCCAGCAGCGTCGGGACAGCGTACCAAGAGACCCAGTACTTC. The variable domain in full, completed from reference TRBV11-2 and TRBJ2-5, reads EAGVAQSPRYKIIEKRQSVAFWCNPISGHATLYWYQQILGQGPKLLIQFQNNGVVDDSQLPKDRFSAERLKGVDSTLKIQPAKLEDSAVYLCASSVGTAYQETQYFGPGTRLLVL.

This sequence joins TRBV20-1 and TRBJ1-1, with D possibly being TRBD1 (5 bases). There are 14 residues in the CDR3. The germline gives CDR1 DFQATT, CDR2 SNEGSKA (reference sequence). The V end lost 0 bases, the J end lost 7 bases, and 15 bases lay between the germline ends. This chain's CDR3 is CSARDSGRGYEAFF. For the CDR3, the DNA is TGCAGTGCTAGAGATTCAGGGCGCGGCTATGAAGCTTTCTTT.

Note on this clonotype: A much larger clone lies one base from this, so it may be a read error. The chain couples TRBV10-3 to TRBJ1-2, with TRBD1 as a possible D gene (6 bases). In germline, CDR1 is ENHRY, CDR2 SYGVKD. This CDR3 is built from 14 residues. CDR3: CATSESRGNYGYTF. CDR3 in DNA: TGTGCCACCAGTGAGTCGAGGGGGAACTATGGCTACACCTTC.

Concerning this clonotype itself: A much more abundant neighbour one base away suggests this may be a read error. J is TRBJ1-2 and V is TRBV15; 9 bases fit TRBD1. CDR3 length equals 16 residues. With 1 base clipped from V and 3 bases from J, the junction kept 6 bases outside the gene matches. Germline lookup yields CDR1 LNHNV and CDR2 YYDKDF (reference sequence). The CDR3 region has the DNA TGTGCCACCAGCAGAGGGGACAGGGTGTCTGACTATGGCTACACCTTC. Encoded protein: CATSRGDRVSDYGYTF.

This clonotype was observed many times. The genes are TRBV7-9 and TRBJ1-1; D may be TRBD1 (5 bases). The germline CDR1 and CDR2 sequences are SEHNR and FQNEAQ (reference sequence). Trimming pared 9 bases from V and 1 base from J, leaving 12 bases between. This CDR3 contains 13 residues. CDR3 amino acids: CASTLTGNTEAFF. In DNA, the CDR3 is TGTGCCAGTACCCTTACAGGGAACACTGAAGCTTTCTTT.

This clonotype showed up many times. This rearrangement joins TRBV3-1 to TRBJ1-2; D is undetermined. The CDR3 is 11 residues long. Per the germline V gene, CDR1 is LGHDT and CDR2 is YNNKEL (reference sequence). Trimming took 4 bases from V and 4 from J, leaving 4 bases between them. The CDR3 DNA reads TGTGCCAGCAGCCGGTCCTATGGCTACACCTTC. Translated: CASSRSYGYTF. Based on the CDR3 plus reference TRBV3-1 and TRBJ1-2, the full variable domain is DTAVSQTPKYLVTQMGNDKSIKCEQNLGHDTMYWYKQDSKKFLKIMFSYNNKELIINETVPNRFSPKSPDKAHLNLHINSLELGDSAVYFCASSRSYGYTFGSGTRLTVV.

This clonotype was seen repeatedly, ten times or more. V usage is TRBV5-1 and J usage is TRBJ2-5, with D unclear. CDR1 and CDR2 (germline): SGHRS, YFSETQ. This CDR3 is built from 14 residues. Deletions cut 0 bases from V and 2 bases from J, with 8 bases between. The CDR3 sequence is CASSLEARQETQYF. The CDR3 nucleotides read TGCGCCAGCAGCTTGGAGGCTAGGCAAGAGACCCAGTACTTC.

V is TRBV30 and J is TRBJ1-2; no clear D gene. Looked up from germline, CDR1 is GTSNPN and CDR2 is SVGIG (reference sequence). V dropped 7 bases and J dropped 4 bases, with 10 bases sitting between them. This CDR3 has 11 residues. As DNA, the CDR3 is TGTGCCTCCCTTTGGTCCTATGGCTACACCTTC. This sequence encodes CASLWSYGYTF. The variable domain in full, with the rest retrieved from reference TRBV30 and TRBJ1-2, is SQTIHQWPATLVQPVGSPLSLECTVEGTSNPNLYWYRQAAGRGLQLLFYSVGIGQISSEVPQNLSASRPQDRQFILSSKKLLLSDSGFYLCASLWSYGYTFGSGTRLTVV.

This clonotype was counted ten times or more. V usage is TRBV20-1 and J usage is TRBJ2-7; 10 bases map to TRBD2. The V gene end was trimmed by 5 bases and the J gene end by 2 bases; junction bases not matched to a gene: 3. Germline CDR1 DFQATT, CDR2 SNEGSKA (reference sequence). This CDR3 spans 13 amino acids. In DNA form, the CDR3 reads TGCAGTGCTCGGACTAGCGGAACCTACGAGCAGTACTTC. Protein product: CSARTSGTYEQYF.

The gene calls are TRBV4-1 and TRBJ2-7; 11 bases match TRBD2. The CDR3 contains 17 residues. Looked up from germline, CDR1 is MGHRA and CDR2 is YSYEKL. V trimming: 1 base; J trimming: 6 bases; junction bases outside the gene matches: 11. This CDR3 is CASSQVTTSGRRGEQYF. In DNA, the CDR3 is TGCGCCAGCAGCCAAGTGACAACTAGCGGGAGACGTGGCGAGCAGTACTTC.

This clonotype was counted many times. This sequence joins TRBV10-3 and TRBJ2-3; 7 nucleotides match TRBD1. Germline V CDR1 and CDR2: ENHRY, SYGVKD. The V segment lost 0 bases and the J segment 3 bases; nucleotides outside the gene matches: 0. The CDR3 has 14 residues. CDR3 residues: CAISESTGTDTQYF. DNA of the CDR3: TGTGCCATCAGTGAGTCGACAGGGACAGATACGCAGTATTTT.

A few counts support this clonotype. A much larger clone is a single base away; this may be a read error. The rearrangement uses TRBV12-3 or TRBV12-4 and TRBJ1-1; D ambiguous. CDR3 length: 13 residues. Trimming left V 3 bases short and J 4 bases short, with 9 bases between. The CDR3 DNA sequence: TGTGCCAGCAGTTTCGGCAGCCGCACTGAAGCTTTCTTT. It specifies CASSFGSRTEAFF.

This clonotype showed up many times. CDR3 coding DNA: TGTGCCAGCAGCCAAGCGGGACTAGTCCAAGAGACCCAGTACTTC. It translates to CASSQAGLVQETQYF. This chain joins TRBV3-1 and TRBJ2-5; 8 nucleotides align to TRBD2. Trimming at V came to 1 base and at J to 1 base, leaving 2 bases not matched to a gene. Germline-derived CDR1 and CDR2 are LGHDT and YNNKEL (reference sequence). This CDR3 is 15 amino acids long.

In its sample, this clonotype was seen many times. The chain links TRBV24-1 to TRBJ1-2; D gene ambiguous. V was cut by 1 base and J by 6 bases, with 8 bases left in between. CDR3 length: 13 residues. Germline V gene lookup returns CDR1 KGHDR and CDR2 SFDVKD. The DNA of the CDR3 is TGTGCCACCAGTGATTTCGTGGGGAATGGCTACACCTTC. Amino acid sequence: CATSDFVGNGYTF.

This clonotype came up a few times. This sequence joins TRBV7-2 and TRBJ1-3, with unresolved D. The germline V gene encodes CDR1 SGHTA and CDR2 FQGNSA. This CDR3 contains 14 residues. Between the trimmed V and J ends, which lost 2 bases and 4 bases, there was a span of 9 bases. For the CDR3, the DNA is TGTGCCAGCAGCTTAAGAGAGGGCGGAAACACCATATATTTT. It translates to CASSLREGGNTIYF.

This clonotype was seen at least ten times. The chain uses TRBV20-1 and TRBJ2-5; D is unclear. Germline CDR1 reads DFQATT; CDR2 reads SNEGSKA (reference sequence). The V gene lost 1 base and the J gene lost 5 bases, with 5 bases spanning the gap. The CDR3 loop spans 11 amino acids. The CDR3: CSARVVETQYF. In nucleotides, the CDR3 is TGCAGTGCTAGAGTTGTGGAGACCCAGTACTTC.

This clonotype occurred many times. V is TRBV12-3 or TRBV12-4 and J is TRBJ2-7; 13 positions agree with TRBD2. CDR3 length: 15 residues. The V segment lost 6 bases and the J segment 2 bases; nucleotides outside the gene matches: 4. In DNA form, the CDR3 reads TGTGCCAGCAGCCCGGGACTAGCGGGAACCTACGAGCAGTACTTC. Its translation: CASSPGLAGTYEQYF.